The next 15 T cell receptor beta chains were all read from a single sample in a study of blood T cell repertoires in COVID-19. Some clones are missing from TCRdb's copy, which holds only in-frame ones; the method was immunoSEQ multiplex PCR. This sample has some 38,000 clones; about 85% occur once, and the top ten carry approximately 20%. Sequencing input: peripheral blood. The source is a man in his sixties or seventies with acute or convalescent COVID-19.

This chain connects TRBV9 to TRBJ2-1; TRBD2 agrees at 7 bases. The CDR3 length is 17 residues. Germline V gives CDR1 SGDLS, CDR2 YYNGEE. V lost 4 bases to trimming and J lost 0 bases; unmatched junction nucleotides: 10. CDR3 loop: CASSLESGDSSYNEQFF. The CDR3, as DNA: TGTGCCAGCAGCCTAGAAAGCGGGGATAGCTCCTACAATGAGCAGTTCTTC.

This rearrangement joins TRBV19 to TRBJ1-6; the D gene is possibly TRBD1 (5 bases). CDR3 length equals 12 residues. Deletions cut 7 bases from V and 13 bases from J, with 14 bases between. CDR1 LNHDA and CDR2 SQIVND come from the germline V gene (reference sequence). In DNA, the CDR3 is TGTGCCAGTAAAGACGGGGGAACTCCCCTCCACTTT. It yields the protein CASKDGGTPLHF.

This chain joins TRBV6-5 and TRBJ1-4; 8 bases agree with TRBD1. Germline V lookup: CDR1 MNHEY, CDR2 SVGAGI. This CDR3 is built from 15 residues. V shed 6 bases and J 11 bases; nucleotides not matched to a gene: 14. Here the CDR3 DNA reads TGTGCCAGCAGCTCGGCGGACAGGGTGGTGTCGAAACTGTTTTTT. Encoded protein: CASSSADRVVSKLFF.

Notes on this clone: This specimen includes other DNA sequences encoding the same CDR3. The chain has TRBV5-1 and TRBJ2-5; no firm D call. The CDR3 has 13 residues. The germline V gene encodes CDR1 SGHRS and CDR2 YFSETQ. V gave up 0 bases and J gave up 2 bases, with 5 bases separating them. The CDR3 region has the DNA TGCGCCAGCAGCTTGGGGCAGCAAGAGACCCAGTACTTC. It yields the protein CASSLGQQETQYF.

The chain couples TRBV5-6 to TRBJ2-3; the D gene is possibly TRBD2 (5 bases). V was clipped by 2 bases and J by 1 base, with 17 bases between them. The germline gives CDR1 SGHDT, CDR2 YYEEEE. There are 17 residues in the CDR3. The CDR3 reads CASSFPSSGRGTDTQYF. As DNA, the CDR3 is TGTGCCAGCAGCTTCCCCTCCAGCGGACGGGGCACAGATACGCAGTATTTT.

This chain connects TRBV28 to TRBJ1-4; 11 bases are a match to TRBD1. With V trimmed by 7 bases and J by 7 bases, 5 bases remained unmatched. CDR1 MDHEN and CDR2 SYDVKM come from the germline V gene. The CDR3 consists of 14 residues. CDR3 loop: CASIRDRGTEKLFF. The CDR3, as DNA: TGTGCCAGCATCCGGGACAGGGGGACTGAAAAACTGTTTTTT.

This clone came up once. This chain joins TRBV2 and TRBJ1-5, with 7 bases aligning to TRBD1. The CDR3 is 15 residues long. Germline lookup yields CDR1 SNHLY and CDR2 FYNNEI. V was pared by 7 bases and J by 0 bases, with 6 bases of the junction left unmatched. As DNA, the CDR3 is TGTGCCAGCACCGAACAGGGGAATAGCAATCAGCCCCAGCATTTT. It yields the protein CASTEQGNSNQPQHF.

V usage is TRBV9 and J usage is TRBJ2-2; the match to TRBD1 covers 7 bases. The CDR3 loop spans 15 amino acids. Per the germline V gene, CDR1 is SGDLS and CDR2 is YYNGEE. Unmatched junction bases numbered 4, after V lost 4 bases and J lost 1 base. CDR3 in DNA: TGTGCCAGCAGCAAGGGACAGAGGAACACCGGGGAGCTGTTTTTT. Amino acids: CASSKGQRNTGELFF.

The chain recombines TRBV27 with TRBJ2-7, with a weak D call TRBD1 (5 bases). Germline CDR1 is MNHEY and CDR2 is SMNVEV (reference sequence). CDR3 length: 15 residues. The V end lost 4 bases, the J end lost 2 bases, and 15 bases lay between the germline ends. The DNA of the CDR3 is TGTGCCAGCAGTTCCTTGGGGCAGGACCCCTACGAGCAGTACTTC. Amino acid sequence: CASSSLGQDPYEQYF.

Written as DNA, the CDR3 is TGTGCCAGCAGTTCCGGGACAGGGGTAGCTAACTATGGCTACACCTTC. The encoded protein is CASSSGTGVANYGYTF. The J gene is TRBJ1-2, the V gene TRBV27; 10 nucleotides line up with TRBD1. The J segment lost 0 bases and the V segment lost 4 bases, leaving 5 bases of the junction unmatched. The CDR3 has 16 amino acids. In germline, CDR1 is MNHEY, CDR2 SMNVEV (reference sequence).

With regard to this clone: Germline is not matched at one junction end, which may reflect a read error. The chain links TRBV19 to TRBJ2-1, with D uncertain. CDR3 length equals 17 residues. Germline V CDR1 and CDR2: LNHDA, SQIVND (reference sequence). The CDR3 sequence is CASSTPLRVPSHNEQFF. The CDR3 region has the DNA TGTGCCAGTAGTACACCACTCCGGGTTCCCTCCCACAATGAGCAGTTCTTC.

CDR3 bases: TGTGCCAGCAGCCCGGGACAGGGGACTAGCGGGAGTACAGATACGCAGTATTTT. This sequence encodes CASSPGQGTSGSTDTQYF. The chain recombines TRBV7-3 with TRBJ2-3, with TRBD2 matching over 14 bases. Trimming removed 5 bases from V and 3 bases from J; junction bases left unmatched: 10. CDR1 is SGHTA, CDR2 FQGTGA, per germline. CDR3 size: 18 residues.

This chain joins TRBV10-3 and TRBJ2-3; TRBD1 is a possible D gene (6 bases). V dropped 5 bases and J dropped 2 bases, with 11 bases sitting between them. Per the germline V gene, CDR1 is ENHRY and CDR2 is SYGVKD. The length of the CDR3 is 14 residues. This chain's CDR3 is CAISTGQTTDTQYF. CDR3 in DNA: TGTGCCATCAGTACGGGACAAACCACAGATACGCAGTATTTT.

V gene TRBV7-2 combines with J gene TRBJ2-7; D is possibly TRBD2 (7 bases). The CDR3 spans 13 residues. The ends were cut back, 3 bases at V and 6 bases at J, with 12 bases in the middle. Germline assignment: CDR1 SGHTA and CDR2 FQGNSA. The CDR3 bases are TGTGCCAGCAGCTTTACAAGGGGGGGCGAGCAGTACTTC. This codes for CASSFTRGGEQYF.

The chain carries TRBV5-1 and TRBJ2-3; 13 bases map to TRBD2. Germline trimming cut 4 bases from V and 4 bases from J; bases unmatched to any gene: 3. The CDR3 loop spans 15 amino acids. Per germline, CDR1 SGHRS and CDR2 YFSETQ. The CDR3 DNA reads TGCGCCAGCAGCCGGGGACTAGCGGGGCCAGATACGCAGTATTTT. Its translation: CASSRGLAGPDTQYF.